This TCR beta chain was obtained from a study of CD8+CD57+ T cells in acquired aplastic anemia. TCR beta VDJ combinations and CDR3 sequences were profiled from genomic DNA. TCRdb recomputed calls from the reads with MiXCR, one row per CDR3 protein. This sample has nearly 60,000 distinct CDR3 sequences, with roughly three fifths found just once. Patients selected for sequencing had displayed CD8+CD57+ cell expansion by flow cytometry. V was pared by 1 base and J by 6 bases, with 14 bases between. This CDR3 is built from 14 residues. CDR1 is DFQATT and CDR2 is SNEGSKA in the germline V gene (reference sequence).

This sequence was found in a human donor with aplastic anemia. The sample was sorted CD4+, CD8+, or CD8+CD57+ T cells (not recorded which) from PBMCs. The rearrangement joins TRBV20-1 to TRBJ2-3; TRBD1 is a possible D gene (8 bases). In nucleotides, the CDR3 is TGCAGTGCTAGAGGGACAGGGAGGGCGGATACGCAGTATTTT. Protein product: CSARGTGRADTQYF.